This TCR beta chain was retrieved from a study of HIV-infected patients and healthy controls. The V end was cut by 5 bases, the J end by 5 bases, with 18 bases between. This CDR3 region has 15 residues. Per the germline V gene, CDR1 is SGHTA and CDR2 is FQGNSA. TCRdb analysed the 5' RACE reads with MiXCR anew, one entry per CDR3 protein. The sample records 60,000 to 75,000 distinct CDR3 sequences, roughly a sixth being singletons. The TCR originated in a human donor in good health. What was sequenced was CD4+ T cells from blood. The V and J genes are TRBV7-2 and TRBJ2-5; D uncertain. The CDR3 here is CASSPGRMLRETQYF. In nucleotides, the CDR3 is TGTGCCAGCAGCCCCGGACGTATGCTCCGGGAGACCCAGTACTTC.